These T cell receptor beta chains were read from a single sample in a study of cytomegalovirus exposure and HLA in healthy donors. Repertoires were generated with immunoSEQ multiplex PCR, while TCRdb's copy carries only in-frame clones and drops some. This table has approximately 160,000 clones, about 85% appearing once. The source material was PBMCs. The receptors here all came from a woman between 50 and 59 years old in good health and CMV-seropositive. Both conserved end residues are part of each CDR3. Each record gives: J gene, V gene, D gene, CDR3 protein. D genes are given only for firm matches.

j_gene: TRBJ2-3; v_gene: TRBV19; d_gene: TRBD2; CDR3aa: CASSIIAGAGTDTQYF
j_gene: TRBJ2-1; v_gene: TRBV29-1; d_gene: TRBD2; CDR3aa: CSVDFPRGGGEQFF
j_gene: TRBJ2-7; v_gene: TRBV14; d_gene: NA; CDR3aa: CASSYQLLPRTGIYYEQYF
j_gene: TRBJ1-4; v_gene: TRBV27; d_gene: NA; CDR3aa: CASSSWGDNEKLFF
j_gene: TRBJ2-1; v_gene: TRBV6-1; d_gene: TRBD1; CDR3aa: CASKGGSEQFF
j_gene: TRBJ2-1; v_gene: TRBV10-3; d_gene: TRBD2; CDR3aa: CAIRYSGDHNNEQFF
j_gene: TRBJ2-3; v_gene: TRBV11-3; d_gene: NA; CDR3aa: CASSLGAGGTDTQYF
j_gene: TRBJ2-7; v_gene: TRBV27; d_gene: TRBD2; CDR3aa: CASSHGLAAPYEQYF
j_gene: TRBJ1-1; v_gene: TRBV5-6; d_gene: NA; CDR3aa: CASSPQGTFEAFF
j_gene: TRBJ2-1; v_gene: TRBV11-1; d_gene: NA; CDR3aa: CASSPSGQKYNEQFF
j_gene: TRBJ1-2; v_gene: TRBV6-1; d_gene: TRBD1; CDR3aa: CASSDEGQGPTPGYGYTF
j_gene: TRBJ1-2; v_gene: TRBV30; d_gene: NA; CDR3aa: CAGRRRSNYGYTF
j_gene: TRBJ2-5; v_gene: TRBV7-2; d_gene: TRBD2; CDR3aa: CASSLYLEAGGDQYF
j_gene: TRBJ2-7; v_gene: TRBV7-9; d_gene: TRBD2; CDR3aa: CSSSLMGTSARSSYEQYF
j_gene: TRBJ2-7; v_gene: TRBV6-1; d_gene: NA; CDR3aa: CASSDGALTSYEQYF
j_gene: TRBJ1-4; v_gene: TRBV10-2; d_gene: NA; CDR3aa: CASSEGPKGEKLFF
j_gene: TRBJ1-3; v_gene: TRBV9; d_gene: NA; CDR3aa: CASSVASPGQLSGNTIYF
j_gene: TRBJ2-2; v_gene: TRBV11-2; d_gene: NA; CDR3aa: CASRTLNTGELFF
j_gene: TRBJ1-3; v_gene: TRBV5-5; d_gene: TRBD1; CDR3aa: CASSLAVTGMDTIYF
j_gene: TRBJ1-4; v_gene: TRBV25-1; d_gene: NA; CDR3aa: CASSENRAGEKLFF
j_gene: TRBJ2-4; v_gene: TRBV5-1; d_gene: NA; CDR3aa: CASSLGQATNIQYF
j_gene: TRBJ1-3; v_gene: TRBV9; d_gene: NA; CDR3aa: CASSVAGGNTIYF
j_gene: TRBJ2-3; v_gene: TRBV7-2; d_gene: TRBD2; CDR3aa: CASSTLAGTTDTQYF
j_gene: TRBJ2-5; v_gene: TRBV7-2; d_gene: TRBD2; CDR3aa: CASSSPRGLAVQETQYF
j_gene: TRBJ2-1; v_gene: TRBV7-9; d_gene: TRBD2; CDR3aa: CASSLAWRGNNEQFF